The entry that follows covers one T cell receptor (beta chain) sequence. Per the authors' pipeline: Amplification of reference gene primers was used by the study to estimate nucleated cell counts. Libraries were prepared by immunoSEQ multiplex PCR; TCRdb keeps only in-frame clonotypes and omits some of them. Clone size and the V and J calls come from that table; the DNA yielded D and trimming. The table includes about 190,000 clones, about 82% detected once. This sample is part of a study of blood T cell repertoires in COVID-19. Whole-study context: Samples taken during acute and convalescent COVID-19 were collected in the United States, Italy and Spain. Sample material is recorded as cDNA or gDNA derived from T cells, B-cell-depleted T cells, or PBMCs.

V lost 4 bases to trimming and J lost 3 bases, with 10 bases between them. This CDR3 has 13 residues. The germline gives CDR1 MNHEY, CDR2 SVGAGI. This clonotype was sampled from a woman under 40 with acute or convalescent COVID-19. The V gene is TRBV6-5, the J gene TRBJ2-7; no clear D gene. The sequencing sample was made of peripheral blood. The CDR3 DNA reads TGTGCCAGCAGTTCGGATTACTACTACGAGCAGTACTTC. Residues: CASSSDYYYEQYF.